Listed here are 7 T cell receptor beta chains from one sample, sequenced in a study of beta chain features in type 1 diabetes. Expressed TCRB transcripts got sequenced, as all isolated RNA was reverse transcribed. Measured with immunoSEQ multiplex PCR; TCRdb has only the in-frame clones, and not every one. The top ten hold about 0.097% of the sample, which has roughly 610,000 clones, about a sixth seen once. Sequencing was carried out using naive CD4+ T cells from blood. The receptors were sampled from a man aged 18 to 30 in good health.

This chain links TRBV10-3 with TRBJ1-5; TRBD1 matches at 8 bases. The CDR3 spans 16 residues. The germline gives CDR1 ENHRY, CDR2 SYGVKD. Trimming removed 0 bases from V and 5 bases from J; junction bases left unmatched: 6. CDR3 DNA sequence: TGTGCCATCAGTGAGTCTTTGGACAGGGATGATCAGCCCCAGCATTTT. It codes for CAISESLDRDDQPQHF.

The DNA of the CDR3 is TGTGCCAGCTCATCTGACAGGGGAAGGAATTCACCCCTCCACTTT. The encoded protein is CASSSDRGRNSPLHF. This chain connects TRBV18 to TRBJ1-6; 8 positions agree with TRBD1. The V gene end was trimmed by 5 bases and the J gene end by 7 bases; junction bases not matched to a gene: 7. The CDR3 loop spans 15 amino acids. Germline V gene lookup returns CDR1 KGHSH and CDR2 LQKENI. The full variable domain, with the rest looked up from reference TRBV18 and TRBJ1-6, is NAGVMQNPRHLVRRRGQEARLRCSPMKGHSHVYWYRQLPEEGLKFMVYLQKENIIDESGMPKERFSAEFPKEGPSILRIQQVVRGDSAAYFCASSSDRGRNSPLHFGNGTRLTVT.

The genes are TRBV7-9 and TRBJ1-6, with D unclear. V lost 5 bases and J lost 10, with 27 bases in between. This CDR3 is built from 18 residues. The germline V gene encodes CDR1 SEHNR and CDR2 FQNEAQ (reference sequence). The CDR3 sequence is CASSNHVSDLKPRSPLHF. For the CDR3, the DNA is TGTGCCAGCAGCAACCATGTCTCAGACCTCAAACCAAGGTCACCCCTCCACTTT.

The chain employs TRBV30 and TRBJ1-6; D might be TRBD1 (5 bases). V lost 1 base and J 14 bases, leaving 9 bases between the germline ends. Germline V gives CDR1 GTSNPN, CDR2 SVGIG (reference sequence). The CDR3 has 11 residues. Here the CDR3 DNA reads TGTGCCTGGAGTGGGGGGGGTTCCCTCCACTTT. Its protein product is CAWSGGGSLHF.

V usage is TRBV7-2 and J usage is TRBJ1-5, with D tentatively TRBD1 (6 bases). In germline, CDR1 is SGHTA, CDR2 FQGNSA. Trimming stripped 0 bases from V and 6 bases from J, with 9 bases between. CDR3 length: 14 amino acids. The CDR3 loop is CASSLATGSQPQHF. For the CDR3, the DNA is TGTGCCAGCAGCTTAGCGACAGGCTCTCAGCCCCAGCATTTT. The full variable domain, with the rest looked up from reference TRBV7-2 and TRBJ1-5, is GAGVSQSPSNKVTEKGKDVELRCDPISGHTALYWYRQSLGQGLEFLIYFQGNSAPDKSGLPSDRFSAERTGGSVSTLTIQRTQQEDSAVYLCASSLATGSQPQHFGDGTRLSIL.

This clone was seen a handful of times. The J gene is TRBJ2-7, the V gene TRBV10-3, with 9 bases lining up with TRBD1. With 4 bases clipped from V and 0 bases from J, the junction kept 7 bases outside the gene matches. CDR1 ENHRY and CDR2 SYGVKD come from the germline V gene. CDR3 length: 16 residues. CDR3 in amino acids: CAISVVVGQGSYEQYF. In DNA, the CDR3 is TGTGCCATCAGTGTTGTCGTGGGACAGGGCTCCTACGAGCAGTACTTC.

The chain recombines TRBV5-1 with TRBJ2-1, with D perhaps matching TRBD1 (6 bases). Trimming took 2 bases from V and 0 from J, leaving 9 bases between them. Germline V gene lookup returns CDR1 SGHRS and CDR2 YFSETQ. This CDR3 is 15 amino acids long. The DNA for the CDR3 is TGCGCCAGCAGCTTTGGGGACACCTCCTACAATGAGCAGTTCTTC. Protein product: CASSFGDTSYNEQFF. The entire variable domain, with the rest obtained from reference TRBV5-1 and TRBJ2-1, is as follows: KAGVTQTPRYLIKTRGQQVTLSCSPISGHRSVSWYQQTPGQGLQFLFEYFSETQRNKGNFPGRFSGRQFSNSRSEMNVSTLELGDSALYLCASSFGDTSYNEQFFGPGTRLTVL.